The present TCR beta chain was sequenced within a study of cytomegalovirus exposure and HLA in healthy donors. This CDR3 has 16 amino acids. V lost 3 bases, J lost 0 bases, and 14 bases lay in between. Germline V gives CDR1 SGHVS, CDR2 FNYEAQ. Using immunoSEQ multiplex PCR, the repertoire was profiled, and TCRdb retains in-frame clones only, with some absent. This sample has approximately 150,000 clones, with just under 90% found just once. The chain recombines TRBV7-6 with TRBJ1-2; no definite D call. The specimen sequenced was PBMCs. The sequence came from a woman aged 25-40 years in good health and CMV-seronegative. The CDR3, as DNA: TGTGCCAGCAGCTTTCTCCTTACAGATACTAACTATGGCTACACCTTC. Amino acids: CASSFLLTDTNYGYTF.